The entry that follows covers one T cell receptor beta chain sequence. Its antigen is unknown. This entry comes from a study of lymphopenia after photon versus proton radiotherapy. General study results and limits: Photon-treated patients lost naive T cells and TCR diversity; proton-treated stayed stable. After the lymphocyte nadir, photon-treated repertoires showed oligoclonal expansion, especially of CD8+ Temra cells. A bigger post-nadir fall in TCR diversity correlated inversely with survival time in deceased patients.

Sequencing used immunoSEQ multiplex PCR; TCRdb keeps in-frame clones, though not all of them. The sample contains about 70,000 clones, around 93% of which appear only once. Trimming stripped 6 bases from V and 2 bases from J, with 13 bases between. Germline CDR1 reads SNHLY; CDR2 reads FYNNEI. CDR3 size: 14 residues. The chain couples TRBV2 to TRBJ1-1; no clear D. The sequence derives from a woman aged 40 to 50 with cholangiocarcinoma. This sample comprised peripheral blood, obtained from a patient treated with photon-based radiotherapy. The CDR3 DNA follows: TGTGCCAGCAGGGCCGGCGGGGTCAACACTGAAGCTTTCTTT. It encodes CASRAGGVNTEAFF.